A single sample is the source of the 25 T cell receptor beta chains below, sequenced in a study of monozygotic twins with inflammatory bowel disease. TCRdb re-called the 5' RACE reads, yielding one record per CDR3 amino acid sequence without DNA. This repertoire includes approximately 120,000 distinct CDR3 sequences. The sequenced sample consisted of blood. The receptors were gathered from a human donor with ulcerative colitis or Crohn's disease, or a healthy co-twin of an affected twin (not recorded which).

V is TRBV4-1 and J is TRBJ2-3; there is no DNA to check the TCRdb D call of TRBD2. There are 13 residues in the CDR3. Looked up from germline, CDR1 is MGHRA and CDR2 is YSYEKL. Here the CDR3 reads CASGGGTEDTQYF.

V usage is TRBV4-2 and J usage is TRBJ2-5; no DNA is available, so the TRBD1 call from TCRdb remains unchecked. This CDR3 spans 15 amino acids. In germline, CDR1 is LGHNA, CDR2 YNFKEQ. The CDR3 sequence: CASSPRQGGQETQYF.

The J gene is TRBJ2-7, the V gene TRBV7-2; no DNA is available, so the TRBD1 call from TCRdb remains unchecked. CDR1 and CDR2 (germline): SGHTA, FQGNSA. The CDR3 length is 15 residues. CDR3 in amino acids: CACSLQGGASYEQYF.

The genes are TRBV5-1 and TRBJ2-5; the TCRdb D gene call, TRBD1, has no DNA to confirm it. Germline values: CDR1 SGHRS, CDR2 YFSETQ. This CDR3 is 14 amino acids long. This CDR3 is CASSSPLKRETQYF.

The chain recombines TRBV19 with TRBJ1-1; the TCRdb call, TRBD1, lacks DNA for checking. CDR1 is LNHDA, CDR2 SQIVND, per germline (reference sequence). The CDR3 consists of 14 residues. The CDR3 protein is CASTQGIMNTEAFF.

The V and J genes are TRBV7-3 and TRBJ1-1. Germline V gene sequence: CDR1 SGHTA, CDR2 FQGTGA. The CDR3 covers 13 residues. CDR3 residues: CASSRTANTEAFF.

The chain employs TRBV3-1 and TRBJ1-1. CDR1 and CDR2 from the germline V gene are LGHDT and YNNKEL (reference sequence). The CDR3 consists of 14 residues. CDR3 loop: CASSQEPSSTEAFF.

The V call is TRBV9, the J call TRBJ1-4; no DNA is available, so the TRBD1 call from TCRdb remains unchecked. CDR1 is SGDLS and CDR2 is YYNGEE in the germline V gene. The CDR3 is 14 amino acids. CDR3 loop: CASSDGGLQEKLFF.

The chain recombines TRBV20-1 with TRBJ1-3. CDR1 and CDR2 (germline): DFQATT, SNEGSKA (reference sequence). The CDR3 spans 14 residues. This CDR3 is CSAVADSAGNTIYF.

This chain uses TRBV7-9 with TRBJ1-1. Germline CDR1 and CDR2: SEHNR and FQNEAQ (reference sequence). The CDR3 runs 14 residues. The CDR3 loop is CASSLKGGGTEAFF.

The chain combines TRBV2 with TRBJ2-3. This CDR3 has 14 residues. Germline V gives CDR1 SNHLY, CDR2 FYNNEI. CDR3 amino acids: CASSVELYTDTQYF.

The chain couples TRBV25-1 to TRBJ1-1. Germline assignment: CDR1 MGHDK and CDR2 SYGVNS. This CDR3 has 11 residues. CDR3 protein: CASSVRTEAFF.

The J gene is TRBJ2-5, the V gene TRBV12-3 or TRBV12-4. The CDR3 length is 13 residues. This CDR3 reads CASSTSVQETQYF.

The rearrangement links TRBV7-9 to TRBJ1-5. This CDR3 is built from 15 residues. The germline V gene encodes CDR1 SEHNR and CDR2 FQNEAQ (reference sequence). The CDR3 region is CASSKTATSNQPQHF.

The rearrangement links TRBV20-1 to TRBJ1-6. Per the germline V gene, CDR1 is DFQATT and CDR2 is SNEGSKA (reference sequence). The CDR3 runs 14 residues. This CDR3 reads CSARDSARGSPLHF.

The CDR3 here is CATSSFGQAEGTDTQYF. V gene TRBV15 combines with J gene TRBJ2-3; TCRdb selects TRBD1, and the lack of DNA leaves this call unchecked. The germline V gene encodes CDR1 LNHNV and CDR2 YYDKDF (reference sequence). This CDR3 region has 17 residues. The full variable domain, its missing parts supplied by reference TRBV15 and TRBJ2-3, is DAMVIQNPRYQVTQFGKPVTLSCSQTLNHNVMYWYQQKSSQAPKLLFHYYDKDFNNEADTPDNFQSRRPNTSFCFLDIRSPGLGDTAMYLCATSSFGQAEGTDTQYFGPGTRLTVL.

This chain links TRBV7-9 with TRBJ1-5; TCRdb returns TRBD1, unconfirmable since there is no DNA. The CDR3 extends over 16 amino acids. Germline CDR1 SEHNR, CDR2 FQNEAQ (reference sequence). CDR3 loop: CASSLGQEYSNQPQHF.

The rearrangement links TRBV12-3 or TRBV12-4 to TRBJ1-2; as DNA is missing, the TRBD1 call by TCRdb cannot be tested. This CDR3 comprises 16 residues. The CDR3 loop is CASSSSPPGRNYGYTF.

This chain's CDR3 is CSARARFGYGYTF. The rearrangement joins TRBV20-1 to TRBJ1-2. The CDR3 extends over 13 amino acids. From germline, CDR1 is DFQATT and CDR2 SNEGSKA (reference sequence).

The CDR3 sequence is CSARGLSNEKLFF. The chain has TRBV20-1 and TRBJ1-4. The germline V gene encodes CDR1 DFQATT and CDR2 SNEGSKA (reference sequence). The CDR3 has 13 amino acids.

The J gene is TRBJ1-2, the V gene TRBV2. Germline lookup yields CDR1 SNHLY and CDR2 FYNNEI. The CDR3 loop spans 12 amino acids. This chain's CDR3 is CASSEKLAGYTF.

The V gene is TRBV29-1, the J gene TRBJ1-1; no DNA is available, so the TRBD1 call from TCRdb remains unchecked. Germline CDR1 is SQVTM and CDR2 is ANQGSEA. The CDR3 loop spans 14 amino acids. CDR3 sequence reads: CSVEADTGGTEAFF.

The chain has TRBV5-1 and TRBJ2-3; TCRdb outputs TRBD1, but without DNA this stays unchecked. The germline V gene encodes CDR1 SGHRS and CDR2 YFSETQ. The CDR3 loop spans 15 amino acids. CDR3 amino acids: CASRVGGYFRDTQYF.

The gene calls are TRBV7-3 and TRBJ2-3; TCRdb lists TRBD2, though no DNA is available to test this call. Germline CDR1 reads SGHTA; CDR2 reads FQGTGA. This CDR3 spans 15 amino acids. CDR3 region: CASSLKSGLADTQYF. Combining the CDR3 with reference TRBV7-3 and TRBJ2-3 gives the whole variable domain GAGVSQTPSNKVTEKGKYVELRCDPISGHTALYWYRQSLGQGPEFLIYFQGTGAADDSGLPNDRFFAVRPEGSVSTLKIQRTERGDSAVYLCASSLKSGLADTQYFGPGTRLTVL.

CDR3 protein: CSVTTGVGSLTSTDTQYF. The V call is TRBV29-1, the J call TRBJ2-3; the D gene TCRdb calls, TRBD1, cannot be checked with no DNA. Germline CDR1 is SQVTM and CDR2 is ANQGSEA. The length of the CDR3 is 18 residues.